These 23 T cell receptor beta chains were all obtained from the same sample, sequenced in a study of blood T cell repertoires in COVID-19. Sequencing was performed with immunoSEQ multiplex PCR; in TCRdb, only in-frame clones are kept and a portion is missing. The profile shows over 95,000 clones, roughly 85% of them singletons. Sequenced material: peripheral blood. The receptors stem from a human donor in a cohort sampled during active COVID-19.

V usage is TRBV6-2 or TRBV6-3 and J usage is TRBJ1-1; the D gene is possibly TRBD1 (6 bases). From germline, CDR1 is MNHEY and CDR2 SVGEGT. The CDR3 totals 12 residues. V was clipped by 2 bases and J by 11 bases, with 12 bases between them. The CDR3 here is CASSYGGARAFF. DNA of the CDR3: TGTGCCAGCAGTTACGGGGGGGCGCGGGCTTTCTTT.

This clone was observed once. The chain links TRBV20-1 to TRBJ2-7, with 8 nucleotides matching TRBD1. CDR1 DFQATT and CDR2 SNEGSKA come from the germline V gene (reference sequence). This CDR3 spans 14 amino acids. V gave up 3 bases and J gave up 5 bases; unmatched junction bases: 9. CDR3 sequence: CSASNMAGGHEQYF. CDR3 bases: TGCAGTGCTAGTAATATGGCAGGGGGCCACGAGCAGTACTTC.

The sample holds a few counts of this clone. The gene calls are TRBV6-2 or TRBV6-3 and TRBJ1-1; D is possibly TRBD1 (5 bases). The V gene's germline CDR1 is MNHEY and CDR2 SVGEGT. CDR3 length: 15 amino acids. Trimming pared 4 bases from V and 1 base from J, leaving 13 bases between. As DNA, the CDR3 is TGTGCCAGCAGTTCTCGGGGGGGGAGGAACACTGAAGCTTTCTTT. Translating it yields CASSSRGGRNTEAFF.

The chain joins TRBV10-3 to TRBJ2-7; a possible D gene is TRBD2 (5 bases). Germline V lookup: CDR1 ENHRY, CDR2 SYGVKD. CDR3 size: 14 residues. V lost 0 bases and J lost 3, with 9 bases in between. As DNA, the CDR3 is TGTGCCATCAGTGAGTCAGCGGTTAACTACGAGCAGTACTTC. It translates to CAISESAVNYEQYF.

CDR3 coding DNA: TGTGCCAGCAGTTCGACAGGGGCGCGATTCTACAATGAGCAGTTCTTC. Translation: CASSSTGARFYNEQFF. This chain uses TRBV6-5 with TRBJ2-1; TRBD1 aligns across 8 bases. Trimming removed 4 bases from V and 3 bases from J; junction bases left unmatched: 8. Per germline, CDR1 MNHEY and CDR2 SVGAGI. CDR3 length: 16 residues.

The V and J genes are TRBV27 and TRBJ1-5, with TRBD1 as a possible D gene (5 bases). Trimming took 3 bases from V and 2 from J, leaving 5 bases between them. Germline loops: CDR1 MNHEY, CDR2 SMNVEV (reference sequence). The CDR3 extends over 13 amino acids. In DNA form, the CDR3 reads TGTGCCAGCAGTTTCAGGGGCAATCAGCCCCAGCATTTT. This translates into CASSFRGNQPQHF.

This clone was found a few times. The rearrangement uses TRBV27 and TRBJ2-3; tentatively, D is TRBD1 (6 bases). The ends were cut back, 5 bases at V and 0 bases at J, with 27 bases in the middle. CDR1 and CDR2 from the germline V gene are MNHEY and SMNVEV (reference sequence). The CDR3 extends over 20 amino acids. CDR3 sequence: CASSPTDRVAPFTSTDTQYF. CDR3 DNA sequence: TGTGCCAGCAGTCCTACGGACAGAGTAGCCCCTTTCACTAGCACAGATACGCAGTATTTT.

J is TRBJ2-7 and V is TRBV30; D gene unclear. V lost 0 bases and J lost 4, with 7 bases in between. The CDR3 sequence is 12 residues long. CDR1 and CDR2 from the germline V gene are GTSNPN and SVGIG (reference sequence). CDR3 region: CAWSVSGYEQYF. In DNA, the CDR3 is TGTGCCTGGAGTGTATCGGGTTACGAGCAGTACTTC.

The rearrangement uses TRBV29-1 and TRBJ2-1; D gene ambiguous. Trimming removed 3 bases at V and 6 bases at J, with 9 bases between. CDR1 is SQVTM, CDR2 ANQGSEA, per germline. The CDR3 totals 12 residues. The CDR3 protein is CSVEGQANEQFF. CDR3 coding DNA: TGCAGCGTTGAGGGTCAGGCCAATGAGCAGTTCTTC.

This chain uses TRBV28 with TRBJ1-5; no clear D. CDR3 length: 15 residues. The ends were cut back, 10 bases at V and 0 bases at J, with 16 bases in the middle. Looked up from germline, CDR1 is MDHEN and CDR2 is SYDVKM. This CDR3 reads CATSGRTYSNQPQHF. The CDR3 coding sequence is TGTGCCACCTCGGGAAGAACTTATAGCAATCAGCCCCAGCATTTT.

The J gene is TRBJ2-1, the V gene TRBV10-3, with 7 bases identical to TRBD1. Per the germline V gene, CDR1 is ENHRY and CDR2 is SYGVKD. Unmatched junction bases numbered 6, after V lost 5 bases and J lost 5 bases. This CDR3 contains 14 residues. This chain's CDR3 is CAISQKGADNEQFF. The CDR3 coding sequence is TGTGCCATCAGTCAAAAGGGGGCGGACAATGAGCAGTTCTTC.

This clone is a singleton in its sample. The rearrangement joins TRBV25-1 to TRBJ1-2; 8 nucleotides agree with TRBD1. CDR1 is MGHDK, CDR2 SYGVNS, per germline. The CDR3 runs to 16 residues. With 0 bases clipped from V and 4 bases from J, the junction kept 7 bases outside the gene matches. CDR3 region: CASSEYEGQGGYGYTF. The CDR3 DNA follows: TGTGCCAGCAGTGAATATGAAGGACAGGGAGGCTATGGCTACACCTTC.

The chain combines TRBV11-2 with TRBJ2-7; D possibly corresponds to TRBD1 (6 bases). Germline V lookup: CDR1 SGHAT, CDR2 FQNNGV. Trimming removed 1 base at V and 4 bases at J, with 11 bases between. CDR3 length: 14 residues. CDR3: CASSLGAGAYEQYF. CDR3 coding DNA: TGTGCCAGCAGCTTAGGGGCAGGGGCTTACGAGCAGTACTTC.

The rearrangement links TRBV6-5 to TRBJ1-2; 7 positions agree with TRBD1. The CDR3 sequence is 16 residues long. The V and J ends lost 0 bases and 5 bases, in that order; junction bases with no gene match: 9. Germline V gene sequence: CDR1 MNHEY, CDR2 SVGAGI. CDR3 protein: CASSYSGRGHGYGYTF. CDR3 coding DNA: TGTGCCAGCAGTTACTCCGGAAGGGGGCACGGGTATGGCTACACCTTC.

The chain is built from TRBV19 and TRBJ1-2; 11 positions match TRBD1. The CDR3 runs 13 residues. V dropped 5 bases and J dropped 8; count of bases not matched to a gene: 4. Germline CDR1 LNHDA, CDR2 SQIVND (reference sequence). For the CDR3, the DNA is TGTGCCAGTAGTGCGGGACAGGGGGGAGGCTACACCTTC. Translating gives CASSAGQGGGYTF. The whole variable domain, remainder taken from reference TRBV19 and TRBJ1-2, is DGGITQSPKYLFRKEGQNVTLSCEQNLNHDAMYWYRQDPGQGLRLIYYSQIVNDFQKGDIAEGYSVSREKKESFPLTVTSAQKNPTAFYLCASSAGQGGGYTFGSGTRLTVV.

V and J are TRBV29-1 and TRBJ1-1, with D perhaps TRBD1 (6 bases). The CDR3 length is 13 residues. Germline CDR1 SQVTM, CDR2 ANQGSEA. Trimming shortened V by 6 bases and J by 0 bases, and 11 bases separated the two germline ends. CDR3 DNA sequence: TGCAGCGTCTCCGGGACACTGAACACTGAAGCTTTCTTT. Its protein product is CSVSGTLNTEAFF.

The chain uses TRBV19 and TRBJ2-6, with 8 bases matching TRBD1. Germline loops: CDR1 LNHDA, CDR2 SQIVND (reference sequence). This CDR3 is 18 amino acids long. The trim removed 4 bases at V and 3 bases at J, leaving 11 bases unmatched. The CDR3 sequence: CASSTLALTGVGANVLTF. CDR3 DNA sequence: TGTGCCAGTAGTACCCTGGCCCTGACAGGGGTTGGGGCCAACGTCCTGACTTTC.

The CDR3 is CASGPPGQGSSGNTIYF. CDR3 in DNA: TGCGCCAGCGGCCCCCCGGGACAGGGATCCTCTGGAAACACCATATATTTT. The V and J genes are TRBV23-1 and TRBJ1-3; 9 positions match TRBD1. Being an ORF, TRBV23-1 has a function that is uncertain. Unmatched junction bases numbered 11, after V lost 8 bases and J lost 0 bases. The CDR3 is 17 amino acids.

The chain is built from TRBV9 and TRBJ1-6; the D is unclear. V was shortened by 0 bases and J by 8 bases, with 9 bases between the two germline ends. The CDR3 totals 14 residues. Germline V gene sequence: CDR1 SGDLS, CDR2 YYNGEE. In DNA form, the CDR3 reads TGTGCCAGCAGCGTAGAAGCCGCTTATTCACCCCTCCACTTT. This gives the protein CASSVEAAYSPLHF.

This chain uses TRBV3-1 (or the pseudogene TRBV3-2) with TRBJ2-7; 7 bases fit TRBD1. From germline, CDR1 is LGHDT and CDR2 YNNKEL (reference sequence). The CDR3 has 13 residues. J was trimmed by 6 bases and V by 5 bases; bases with no gene match: 7. The CDR3 DNA is TGTGCCAGCAGCTTCTGGACAGGCGGCGAGCAGTACTTC. It codes for CASSFWTGGEQYF.

This clone was seen once. This chain joins TRBV7-2 and TRBJ1-4; perhaps TRBD1 as D (5 bases). The CDR3 is made up of 16 amino acids. Germline V lookup: CDR1 SGHTA, CDR2 FQGNSA. Trimming cost V 2 bases and J 0 bases, with 10 bases left between them. In DNA, the CDR3 is TGTGCCAGCAGCTTACAGGGCCCAGCAACTAATGAAAAACTGTTTTTT. Translation gives CASSLQGPATNEKLFF.

This chain's CDR3 is CASSLRAGPIDNEQFF. In nucleotides, the CDR3 is TGTGCCAGCAGCCTCCGTGCGGGGCCTATCGACAATGAGCAGTTCTTC. The chain uses TRBV7-3 and TRBJ2-1, with D perhaps matching TRBD2 (6 bases). The CDR3 has 16 amino acids. Trimming removed 5 bases at V and 5 bases at J, with 19 bases between. Germline V gives CDR1 SGHTA, CDR2 FQGTGA.

The chain joins TRBV29-1 to TRBJ2-1, with 8 bases aligning to TRBD2. The germline V gene encodes CDR1 SQVTM and CDR2 ANQGSEA. The CDR3 has 15 residues. V dropped 0 bases and J dropped 4; count of bases not matched to a gene: 5. This chain's CDR3 is CSVEDSAGVYNEQFF. The CDR3 coding sequence is TGCAGCGTTGAAGATTCAGCGGGGGTTTACAATGAGCAGTTCTTC.